The source of this T cell receptor (beta chain) is a study of CD8+CD57+ T cells in acquired aplastic anemia. General study points: A set of roughly 27 CD8+ CDR3 sequences was shared between patients and controls, and these sequences appeared highly expressed in patients.

Patients selected for sequencing had displayed CD8+CD57+ cell expansion by flow cytometry. Every patient presented with severe acquired aplastic anemia. Ends included, the CDR3 has 9 residues. Germline lookup yields CDR1 SEHNR and CDR2 FQNEAQ (reference sequence). CDR3 and TCR beta VDJ profiling relied on genomic DNA as the template. Each CDR3 protein gets one entry after TCRdb re-called the reads with MiXCR. The sample has roughly 170,000 distinct CDR3 sequences; about 50% are singletons. Many counts were recorded for this clonotype. Its antigen is as yet unknown. This likely comes from a read error, as the CDR3 has no conserved phenylalanine or tryptophan at its end. It is unclear where the CDR3 begins or ends on the DNA, so no DNA is shown, and the CDR3 is as TCRdb lists it.

Sample: sorted CD4+, CD8+, or CD8+CD57+ T cells (not recorded which) from PBMCs. This sequence originates from a human donor with aplastic anemia. The rearrangement links TRBV7-9 to TRBJ2-1. The CDR3 sequence: CASSFVVAE.